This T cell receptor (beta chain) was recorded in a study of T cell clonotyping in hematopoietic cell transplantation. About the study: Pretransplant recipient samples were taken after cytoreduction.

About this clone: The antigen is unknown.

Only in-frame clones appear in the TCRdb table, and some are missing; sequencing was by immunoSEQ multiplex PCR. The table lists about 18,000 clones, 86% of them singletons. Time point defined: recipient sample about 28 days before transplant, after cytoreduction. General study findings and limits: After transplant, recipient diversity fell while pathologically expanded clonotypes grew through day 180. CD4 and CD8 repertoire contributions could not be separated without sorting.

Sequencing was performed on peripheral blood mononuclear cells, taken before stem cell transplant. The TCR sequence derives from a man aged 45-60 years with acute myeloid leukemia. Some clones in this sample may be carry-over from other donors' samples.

CDR3 in DNA: TGTGCCAGCAGCTTGTTCAGATCCAGGGGAGGCAATCAGCCCCAGCATTTT. Residues: CASSLFRSRGGNQPQHF. The V gene is TRBV5-6, the J gene TRBJ1-5; possible D gene TRBD1, 6 bases. This CDR3 comprises 17 residues. The ends were cut back, 1 base at V and 2 bases at J, with 16 bases in the middle. Per the germline V gene, CDR1 is SGHDT and CDR2 is YYEEEE.